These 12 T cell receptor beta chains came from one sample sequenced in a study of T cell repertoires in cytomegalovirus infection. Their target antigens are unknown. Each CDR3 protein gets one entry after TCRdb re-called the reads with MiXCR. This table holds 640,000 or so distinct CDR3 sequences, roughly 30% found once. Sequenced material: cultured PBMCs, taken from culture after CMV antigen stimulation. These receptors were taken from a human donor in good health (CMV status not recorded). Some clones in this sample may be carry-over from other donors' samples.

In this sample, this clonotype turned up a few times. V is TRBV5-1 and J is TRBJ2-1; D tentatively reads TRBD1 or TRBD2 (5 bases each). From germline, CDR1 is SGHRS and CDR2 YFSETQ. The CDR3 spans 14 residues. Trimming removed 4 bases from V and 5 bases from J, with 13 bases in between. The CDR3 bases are TGCGCCAGCAGCCCGGGACGGATCAACAATGAGCAGTTCTTC. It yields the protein CASSPGRINNEQFF.

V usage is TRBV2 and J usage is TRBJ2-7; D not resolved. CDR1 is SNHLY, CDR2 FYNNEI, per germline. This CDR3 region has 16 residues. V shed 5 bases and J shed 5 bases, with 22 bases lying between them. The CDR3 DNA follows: TGTGCCAGCAGTCGTGGAGAGCGCGTCTTGGCCCACGAGCAGTACTTC. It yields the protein CASSRGERVLAHEQYF.

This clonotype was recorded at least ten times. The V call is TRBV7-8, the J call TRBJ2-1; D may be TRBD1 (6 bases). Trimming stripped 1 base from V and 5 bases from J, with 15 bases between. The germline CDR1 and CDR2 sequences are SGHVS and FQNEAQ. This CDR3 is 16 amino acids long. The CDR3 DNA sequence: TGTGCCAGCAGCTTAGGGGCAGGGGCCCTAGACAATGAGCAGTTCTTC. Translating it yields CASSLGAGALDNEQFF. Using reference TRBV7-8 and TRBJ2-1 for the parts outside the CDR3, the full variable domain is GAGVSQSPRYKVAKRGQDVALRCDPISGHVSLFWYQQALGQGPEFLTYFQNEAQLDKSGLPSDRFFAERPEGSVSTLKIQRTQQEDSAVYLCASSLGAGALDNEQFFGPGTRLTVL.

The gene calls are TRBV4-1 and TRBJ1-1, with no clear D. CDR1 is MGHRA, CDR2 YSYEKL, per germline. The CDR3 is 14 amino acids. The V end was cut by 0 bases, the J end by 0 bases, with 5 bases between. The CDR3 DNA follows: TGCGCCAGCAGCCAAGATCAAATGAACACTGAAGCTTTCTTT. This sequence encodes CASSQDQMNTEAFF.

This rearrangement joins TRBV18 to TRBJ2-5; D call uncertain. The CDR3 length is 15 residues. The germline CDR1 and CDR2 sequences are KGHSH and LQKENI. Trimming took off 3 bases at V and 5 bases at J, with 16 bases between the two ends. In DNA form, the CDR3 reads TGTGCCAGCTCACCTCCCTCCCGGGTAAGGGAGACCCAGTACTTC. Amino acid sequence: CASSPPSRVRETQYF. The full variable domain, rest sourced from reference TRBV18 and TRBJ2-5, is NAGVMQNPRHLVRRRGQEARLRCSPMKGHSHVYWYRQLPEEGLKFMVYLQKENIIDESGMPKERFSAEFPKEGPSILRIQQVVRGDSAAYFCASSPPSRVRETQYFGPGTRLLVL.

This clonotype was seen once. The CDR3 protein is CASSHRDRGTDTQYF. The CDR3 coding sequence is TGTGCCAGCAGCCACCGGGACAGAGGCACAGATACGCAGTATTTT. The chain couples TRBV7-9 to TRBJ2-3; 7 nucleotides align to TRBD1. V lost 5 bases to trimming and J lost 1 base; unmatched junction nucleotides: 6. CDR1 and CDR2 from the germline V gene are SEHNR and FQNEAQ (reference sequence). CDR3 length: 15 residues.

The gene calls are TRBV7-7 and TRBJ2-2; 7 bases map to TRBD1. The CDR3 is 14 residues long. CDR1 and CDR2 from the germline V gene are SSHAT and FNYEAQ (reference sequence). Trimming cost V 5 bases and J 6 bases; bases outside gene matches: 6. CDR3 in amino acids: CASSIRQGSGELFF. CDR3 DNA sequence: TGTGCCAGCAGCATAAGACAGGGCTCCGGGGAGCTGTTTTTT.

Written as DNA, the CDR3 is TGTGCCAGCAGCTTAGCGCCGGGCGGGCCACTATCCTACGAGCAGTACTTC. Amino acid sequence: CASSLAPGGPLSYEQYF. The chain joins TRBV7-6 to TRBJ2-7, with D perhaps matching TRBD2 (5 bases). Trimming removed 0 bases from V and 1 base from J, with 16 bases in between. CDR3 length: 17 residues. CDR1 and CDR2 from the germline V gene are SGHVS and FNYEAQ. Supplemented by reference TRBV7-6 and TRBJ2-7, the full variable domain reads GAGVSQSPRYKVTKRGQDVALRCDPISGHVSLYWYRQALGQGPEFLTYFNYEAQQDKSGLPNDRFSAERPEGSISTLTIQRTEQRDSAMYRCASSLAPGGPLSYEQYFGPGTRLTVT.

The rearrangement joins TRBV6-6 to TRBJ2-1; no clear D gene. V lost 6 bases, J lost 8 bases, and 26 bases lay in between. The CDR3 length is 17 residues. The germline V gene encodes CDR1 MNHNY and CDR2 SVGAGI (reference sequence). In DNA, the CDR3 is TGTGCCAGCAGAAAAGGGAAAGGGTTGGCCGTTCAGGATGAGCAGTTCTTC. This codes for CASRKGKGLAVQDEQFF.

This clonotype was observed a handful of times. Here the CDR3 reads CASSSDRGIKNTEAFF. The CDR3 DNA reads TGTGCCAGCAGCTCGGACAGGGGAATAAAGAACACTGAAGCTTTCTTT. This rearrangement joins TRBV7-9 to TRBJ1-1; 9 bases agree with TRBD1. The ends lost 4 bases at V and 1 base at J; junction bases unmatched: 7. CDR1 SEHNR and CDR2 FQNEAQ come from the germline V gene (reference sequence). The CDR3 contains 16 residues.

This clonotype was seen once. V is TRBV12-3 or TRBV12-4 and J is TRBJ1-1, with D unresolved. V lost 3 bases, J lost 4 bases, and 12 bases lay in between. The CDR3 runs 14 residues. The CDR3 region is CASSLNGVGTEAFF. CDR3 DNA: TGTGCCAGCAGTTTGAATGGGGTGGGCACTGAAGCTTTCTTT.

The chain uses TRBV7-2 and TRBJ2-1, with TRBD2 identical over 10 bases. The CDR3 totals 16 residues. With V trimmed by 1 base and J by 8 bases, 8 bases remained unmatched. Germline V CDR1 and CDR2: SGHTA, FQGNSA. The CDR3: CASSLVASGGGYEQFF. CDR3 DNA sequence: TGTGCCAGCAGCTTAGTTGCTAGCGGGGGAGGATATGAGCAGTTCTTC.